A selection of T cell receptor beta chains follows, all from one sample in a study of cytomegalovirus exposure and HLA in healthy donors. The method was immunoSEQ multiplex PCR; TCRdb's version includes in-frame clones alone and lacks a portion of them. The sample lists approximately 130,000 clones; 72% were seen once. The sequenced sample consisted of PBMCs. The receptor source for this set is a man in his forties or fifties in good health and CMV-seropositive. CDR3s include the opening cysteine and the closing phenylalanine or tryptophan. Fields, in order: clone size, D gene, V gene, J gene, CDR3 DNA, CDR3 protein. A D gene is named only where the DNA matches it firmly. Part of the rows lack a size; the others show once, few, many or a class for expanded clones.

clone size: NA; D gene: TRBD1; V gene: TRBV6-6; J gene: TRBJ2-1; CDR3 DNA: TGTGCCAGCCTCCCGACAGGGGTGTCCTACAATGAGCAGTTCTTC; CDR3 protein: CASLPTGVSYNEQFF
clone size: NA; D gene: TRBD1; V gene: TRBV7-2; J gene: TRBJ1-5; CDR3 DNA: TGTGCCAGCAGCTTCGGGGGACAGAATAGCAATCAGCCCCAGCATTTT; CDR3 protein: CASSFGGQNSNQPQHF
clone size: once; D gene: TRBD2; V gene: TRBV7-8; J gene: TRBJ2-7; CDR3 DNA: TGTGCCAGCAGCTTACTGACTAGCGGGAGCGAGCAGTACTTC; CDR3 protein: CASSLLTSGSEQYF
clone size: NA; D gene: NA; V gene: TRBV7-2; J gene: TRBJ2-3; CDR3 DNA: TGTGCCAGCAGCTTAGTTGGGACGGAGCGGGGCACAGATACGCAGTATTTT; CDR3 protein: CASSLVGTERGTDTQYF
clone size: NA; D gene: TRBD1; V gene: TRBV25-1; J gene: TRBJ2-2; CDR3 DNA: TGTGCCAGCAGTGAACCCCCCGGGACAGGGGTAACCGGGGAGCTGTTTTTT; CDR3 protein: CASSEPPGTGVTGELFF
clone size: NA; D gene: TRBD1; V gene: TRBV7-9; J gene: TRBJ1-1; CDR3 DNA: TGTGCCAGCAGCTTTAACCGACAGGGCCAGAACGCTGAAGCTTTCTTT; CDR3 protein: CASSFNRQGQNAEAFF
clone size: NA; D gene: NA; V gene: TRBV18; J gene: TRBJ2-7; CDR3 DNA: TGTGCCAGCTCACCACTTCGACAGGACCCGGTGAGCTTC; CDR3 protein: CASSPLRQDPVSF
clone size: NA; D gene: NA; V gene: TRBV9; J gene: TRBJ1-1; CDR3 DNA: TGTGCCAGCAGCGTAGGCAGGGTGGGCACTGAAGCTTTCTTT; CDR3 protein: CASSVGRVGTEAFF
clone size: NA; D gene: NA; V gene: TRBV7-8; J gene: TRBJ2-2; CDR3 DNA: TGTGCCAGCAGCTTAGCGTCCCAGGGATGGTCCGGGGAGCTGTTTTTT; CDR3 protein: CASSLASQGWSGELFF
clone size: NA; D gene: NA; V gene: TRBV29-1; J gene: TRBJ1-4; CDR3 DNA: TGCAGCGTTGAAGCACAGGGATCTAATGAAAAACTGTTTTTT; CDR3 protein: CSVEAQGSNEKLFF
clone size: NA; D gene: TRBD1; V gene: TRBV5-1; J gene: TRBJ1-2; CDR3 DNA: TGCGCCAGCAGCTTGGTATCGCAGGGGGCGCGGGGCTACACCTTC; CDR3 protein: CASSLVSQGARGYTF
clone size: NA; D gene: NA; V gene: TRBV7-6; J gene: TRBJ2-1; CDR3 DNA: TGTGCCAGCCAAAGAACAGGGAATGAGCAGTTCTTC; CDR3 protein: CASQRTGNEQFF
clone size: few; D gene: TRBD1; V gene: TRBV5-1; J gene: TRBJ2-2; CDR3 DNA: TGCGCCAGCAGCCCAGAGCCAGGGGGCACCGGGGAGCTGTTTTTT; CDR3 protein: CASSPEPGGTGELFF
clone size: NA; D gene: NA; V gene: TRBV9; J gene: TRBJ2-5; CDR3 DNA: TGTGCCAGCAGCCCCCGGGAGAGGAAGGAGACCCAGTACTTC; CDR3 protein: CASSPRERKETQYF
clone size: NA; D gene: TRBD1; V gene: TRBV7-9; J gene: TRBJ1-5; CDR3 DNA: TGTGCCAGCAGCCTCGGGACAGGGAGCAATCAGCCCCAGCATTTT; CDR3 protein: CASSLGTGSNQPQHF
clone size: NA; D gene: NA; V gene: TRBV11-2; J gene: TRBJ1-1; CDR3 DNA: TGTGCCAGCAGCTTTTCGGGGAACACTGAAGCTTTCTTT; CDR3 protein: CASSFSGNTEAFF
clone size: NA; D gene: TRBD1; V gene: TRBV2; J gene: TRBJ2-5; CDR3 DNA: TGTGCCAGCAGTCCCTTCGGTCAGGGGGCTGGTAGAGAGACCCAGTACTTC; CDR3 protein: CASSPFGQGAGRETQYF
clone size: NA; D gene: NA; V gene: TRBV2; J gene: TRBJ2-1; CDR3 DNA: TGTGCCAGCAGTTCCGGGACTGGTACCTACAATGAGCAGTTCTTC; CDR3 protein: CASSSGTGTYNEQFF
clone size: few; D gene: NA; V gene: TRBV29-1; J gene: TRBJ2-1; CDR3 DNA: TGCAGCGTTGAAATCGTTAGGGGGAATGAGCAGTTCTTC; CDR3 protein: CSVEIVRGNEQFF
clone size: NA; D gene: TRBD1; V gene: TRBV5-1; J gene: TRBJ2-5; CDR3 DNA: TGCGCCAGCAGCTGGGGGACAGGAGTGGAGACCCAGTACTTC; CDR3 protein: CASSWGTGVETQYF
clone size: NA; D gene: TRBD1; V gene: TRBV2; J gene: TRBJ1-5; CDR3 DNA: TGTGCCAGCAGTGTCAGGGGGAATAGGGGCAATCAGCCCCAGCATTTT; CDR3 protein: CASSVRGNRGNQPQHF
clone size: NA; D gene: TRBD1; V gene: TRBV6-5; J gene: TRBJ1-5; CDR3 DNA: TGTGCCAGCAGTTACGCCAGGGGGCAGGACCAGCCCCAGCATTTT; CDR3 protein: CASSYARGQDQPQHF
clone size: NA; D gene: TRBD1; V gene: TRBV19; J gene: TRBJ1-5; CDR3 DNA: TGTGCCAGTAGTGACAGGGCATCGCCCCAGCATTTT; CDR3 protein: CASSDRASPQHF
clone size: few; D gene: TRBD1; V gene: TRBV9; J gene: TRBJ2-6; CDR3 DNA: TGTGCCAGCAGCCTACGGACAGGGGCTAGAGTAGCGGGTGGGGCCAACGTCCTGACTTTC; CDR3 protein: CASSLRTGARVAGGANVLTF
clone size: NA; D gene: TRBD2; V gene: TRBV7-6; J gene: TRBJ2-1; CDR3 DNA: TGTGCCAGCAGCTCCCAGACTAGCGCGAACAATGAGCAGTTCTTC; CDR3 protein: CASSSQTSANNEQFF
clone size: NA; D gene: TRBD2; V gene: TRBV5-1; J gene: TRBJ2-1; CDR3 DNA: TGCGCCAGCAGCTTGACTAGCGGGAGGGCCGACAGCAATGAGCAGTTCTTC; CDR3 protein: CASSLTSGRADSNEQFF
clone size: few; D gene: TRBD2; V gene: TRBV7-8; J gene: TRBJ2-1; CDR3 DNA: TGTGCCAGCAGCTTTCACGTAGCGGGAGGGTCCTACAATGAGCAGTTCTTC; CDR3 protein: CASSFHVAGGSYNEQFF
clone size: NA; D gene: TRBD1; V gene: TRBV11-3; J gene: TRBJ1-2; CDR3 DNA: TGTGCCAGCAGCCCAGAGGGGGACAGGGGAGAAGGCTACACCTTC; CDR3 protein: CASSPEGDRGEGYTF
clone size: NA; D gene: TRBD1; V gene: TRBV29-1; J gene: TRBJ1-1; CDR3 DNA: TGCAGCGTATGGACAGGACTCGAAGCTTTCTTT; CDR3 protein: CSVWTGLEAFF
clone size: NA; D gene: TRBD1; V gene: TRBV6-1; J gene: TRBJ1-4; CDR3 DNA: TGTGCCAGCAGTGAACGGGGCCCCAGGGGGCAACTGTTTTTT; CDR3 protein: CASSERGPRGQLFF
clone size: NA; D gene: TRBD1; V gene: TRBV7-2; J gene: TRBJ2-4; CDR3 DNA: TGTGCCAGCAGCTTAAGGTCTGGGACAGGGGGCAAAAACATTCAGTACTTC; CDR3 protein: CASSLRSGTGGKNIQYF
clone size: NA; D gene: NA; V gene: TRBV7-6; J gene: TRBJ1-2; CDR3 DNA: TGTGCCAGCAGCTTAGTTGTGGGGGCAGGGTATGGCTACACCTTC; CDR3 protein: CASSLVVGAGYGYTF
clone size: NA; D gene: NA; V gene: TRBV9; J gene: TRBJ1-4; CDR3 DNA: TGTGCCAGCAGCGCAGGACATTCAACTAATGAAAAACTGTTTTTT; CDR3 protein: CASSAGHSTNEKLFF
clone size: NA; D gene: TRBD1; V gene: TRBV28; J gene: TRBJ1-1; CDR3 DNA: TGTGCCAGCAGCCCGCTCCGGGGGACAGGGTACTTT; CDR3 protein: CASSPLRGTGYF
clone size: NA; D gene: TRBD1; V gene: TRBV5-5; J gene: TRBJ1-4; CDR3 DNA: TGTGCCAGCAGCTTGGCCGGACAGGGAGGGGAAAAACTGTTTTTT; CDR3 protein: CASSLAGQGGEKLFF
clone size: few; D gene: TRBD2; V gene: TRBV29-1; J gene: TRBJ2-7; CDR3 DNA: TGCAGCGTTGGCGGGAGCAACTACGAGCAGTACTTC; CDR3 protein: CSVGGSNYEQYF
clone size: once; D gene: TRBD1; V gene: TRBV18; J gene: TRBJ1-1; CDR3 DNA: TGTGCCAGCTCACCAGGACAGGGGGCGCGAACTGAAGCTTTCTTT; CDR3 protein: CASSPGQGARTEAFF
clone size: few; D gene: TRBD2; V gene: TRBV11-2; J gene: TRBJ2-2; CDR3 DNA: TGTGCCAGCAGCCCCGGGACTAGCGCGGGCACCGGGGAGCTGTTTTTT; CDR3 protein: CASSPGTSAGTGELFF
clone size: NA; D gene: NA; V gene: TRBV11-2; J gene: TRBJ2-3; CDR3 DNA: TGTGCCAGCAGCTCCCGGGGAACAGATACGCAGTATTTT; CDR3 protein: CASSSRGTDTQYF
clone size: NA; D gene: TRBD1; V gene: TRBV28; J gene: TRBJ1-4; CDR3 DNA: TGTGCCAGCAGTGGTCAGCCGGGACAGGGTATCGCCGGTGAAAAACTGTTTTTT; CDR3 protein: CASSGQPGQGIAGEKLFF
clone size: NA; D gene: TRBD2; V gene: TRBV6-5; J gene: TRBJ2-3; CDR3 DNA: TGTGCCAGCATGAGGAGCGGGGCCGGGGGGGATACGCAGTATTTT; CDR3 protein: CASMRSGAGGDTQYF
clone size: NA; D gene: TRBD1; V gene: TRBV27; J gene: TRBJ2-7; CDR3 DNA: TGTGCCAGCAGTCTTCGACAGGGGACCGACGGGGGCTCCTACGAGCAGTACTTC; CDR3 protein: CASSLRQGTDGGSYEQYF
clone size: few; D gene: TRBD1; V gene: TRBV6-5; J gene: TRBJ1-1; CDR3 DNA: TGTGCCAGCAGTTACGAGGACAGGGGGGTCAGCGAAGCTTTCTTT; CDR3 protein: CASSYEDRGVSEAFF
clone size: NA; D gene: NA; V gene: TRBV7-9; J gene: TRBJ1-1; CDR3 DNA: TGTTCCAGCAGCCCCAACACAGGGAACATGAACACTGAAGCTTTCTTT; CDR3 protein: CSSSPNTGNMNTEAFF
clone size: NA; D gene: TRBD1; V gene: TRBV2; J gene: TRBJ1-5; CDR3 DNA: TGTGCCAGCAGTGGGGACAGTAGCAATCAGCCCCAGCATTTT; CDR3 protein: CASSGDSSNQPQHF